The present T cell receptor beta chain was sequenced within a study of T cell repertoires in cytomegalovirus infection. The CDR3 totals 13 residues. Germline-derived CDR1 and CDR2 are MNHEY and SVGEGT. V was cut by 2 bases and J by 6 bases, with 8 bases left in between. Broader study findings: The cumulative frequency of public TCR beta families distinguished individuals who carried CMV together with the relevant HLA. In two of eight donors, the top clonotype was HLA-C-restricted CMV-specific.

On this clonotype: Antigen specificity is unknown.

Each CDR3 protein gets one entry after TCRdb re-called the reads with MiXCR. In the table there are about 530,000 distinct CDR3 sequences, more than 25% of which are singletons. Sequenced: PBMCs. The clonotype was recovered from a human donor in good health (CMV status not recorded). Some clones in this sample may be carry-over from other donors' samples. The chain is built from TRBV6-2 or TRBV6-3 and TRBJ1-5; maybe TRBD1 (5 bases). The CDR3 DNA is TGTGCCAGCAGTTACCAGGGCCGTCAGCCCCAGCATTTT. Encoded protein: CASSYQGRQPQHF.